This T cell receptor (beta chain) was documented in a study of blood T cell repertoires in COVID-19. Study-wide background: Sources were T cells, B-cell-depleted T cells, or PBMCs; the material itself was cDNA or gDNA.

Sequencing used immunoSEQ multiplex PCR; TCRdb keeps in-frame clones, though not all of them. The sample lists 250,000 or so clones; roughly nine tenths were seen once. CDR1 and CDR2 from the germline V gene are MNHEY and SVGEGT. With V trimmed by 0 bases and J by 4 bases, 6 bases remained unmatched. The CDR3 is 17 amino acids. V and J are TRBV6-2 or TRBV6-3 and TRBJ2-2, with 9 bases that match TRBD2. The sample was peripheral blood. The receptor was derived from a middle-aged woman who had recovered from COVID-19. CDR3 loop: CASSYSASGESTGELFF. The CDR3 DNA follows: TGTGCCAGCAGTTACTCCGCTAGCGGGGAGAGCACCGGGGAGCTGTTTTTT.